The clone carrying this T cell receptor (beta chain) was seen a few times. Its antigen is currently unknown. This entry comes from a study of shared clonotypes between healthy human individuals. Study observations and caveats: Among four donors, 4.5% to 5.5% of naive CD4 clonotypes were found in common. The generation probabilities recorded for non-shared clonotypes fell below those of clonotypes shared by all four donors.

Libraries were prepared by immunoSEQ multiplex PCR; TCRdb keeps only in-frame clonotypes and omits some of them. The data contain 2 million to 2.5 million clones, 92% of them singletons. V was cut by 3 bases and J by 7 bases, with 15 bases left in between. The CDR3 spans 14 residues. Germline V gene sequence: CDR1 MGHRA, CDR2 YSYEKL. This chain uses TRBV4-1 with TRBJ1-1; D uncertain. This TCR was recovered from a young man in good health. Some clones in this sample may be carry-over from other donors' samples. Specimen: naive CD4+ T cells from PBMCs. Subset: CD45RA+ positively selected. CDR3 coding DNA: TGCGCCAGCAGCCAGCAGTATTTCGGTGGTGAAGCTTTCTTT. This translates into CASSQQYFGGEAFF.